Listed here are 4 T cell receptor beta chains from one sample, sequenced in a study of T cell repertoires in cytomegalovirus infection. Antigens for these TCRs are unknown. TCRdb re-called the reads with MiXCR, one entry per CDR3 protein. The repertoire holds fewer than 70,000 distinct CDR3 sequences, with 25% to 30% as singletons. The sequences come from CD8+ T cells from cultured PBMCs, collected from culture after CMV antigen stimulation. The receptor set was obtained from a human donor in good health (CMV status not recorded). Some clones in this sample may be carry-over from other donors' samples.

This chain links TRBV11-3 with TRBJ2-3; 10 bases are shared with TRBD2. This CDR3 has 15 amino acids. The junction had 10 bases not matched to a gene; V was cut back by 3 bases and J by 10 bases. Germline values: CDR1 SGHNT, CDR2 YENEEA. The CDR3 loop is CASSFQAGGPNAQYF. Written as DNA, the CDR3 is TGTGCCAGCAGCTTCCAAGCGGGAGGGCCTAACGCGCAGTATTTT.

This clonotype appeared many times. V usage is TRBV24-1 and J usage is TRBJ2-5; 7 nucleotides line up with TRBD1. Trimming at V came to 3 bases and at J to 4 bases, leaving 4 bases not matched to a gene. CDR1 and CDR2 (germline): KGHDR, SFDVKD. This CDR3 is built from 14 residues. CDR3: CATSDNRDRETQYF. CDR3 in DNA: TGTGCCACCAGTGATAACCGGGACAGAGAGACCCAGTACTTC.

The table lists this clonotype with a few counts. The chain joins TRBV27 to TRBJ1-4; D is unresolved. Germline V gives CDR1 MNHEY, CDR2 SMNVEV (reference sequence). V lost 4 bases, J lost 8 bases, and 11 bases lay in between. The CDR3 is made up of 13 amino acids. The CDR3 sequence: CASSWVGGEKLFF. The CDR3 DNA sequence: TGTGCCAGCAGTTGGGTGGGAGGCGAAAAACTGTTTTTT.

On this clonotype itself: With a much larger clone just one base away, this may be a read error. CDR3 sequence reads: CASSDATYEQCF. As DNA, the CDR3 is TGTGCCAGCAGCGACGCTACCTACGAGCAGTGCTTC. V is TRBV7-9 and J is TRBJ2-7; D is unclear. This CDR3 contains 12 residues. Germline lookup yields CDR1 SEHNR and CDR2 FQNEAQ (reference sequence).